These T cell receptor beta chains were read from a single sample in a study of blood T cell repertoires in COVID-19. The assay was immunoSEQ multiplex PCR, and TCRdb's table has in-frame clones only and misses some. In the table there are about 220,000 clones, roughly 75% of which are singletons. Material: peripheral blood. The receptors were sampled from a woman between 70 and 85 years old with acute or convalescent COVID-19. Each CDR3 is given without its conserved first and last residue.

v_gene	j_gene	CDR3aa
TRBV6-1	TRBJ1-1	ASSSPRNTEAF
TRBV18	TRBJ1-1	ASSPAQKNTEAF
TRBV7-2	TRBJ2-5	ASSSELAGGETQY
TRBV19	TRBJ2-3	ASSSLLRDTQY
TRBV2	TRBJ1-1	ASRLQGSTEAF
TRBV7-8	TRBJ2-2	ASSGQGSATGELF
TRBV12-3/TRBV12-4	TRBJ1-2	ASSLGQLYGYT
TRBV7-8	TRBJ1-2	ASSLEEGTGRIDGYT
TRBV5-1	TRBJ2-2	ASSQTETNTGELF
TRBV5-1	TRBJ1-1	ASSLTGLNTEAF
TRBV7-2	TRBJ1-1	ASSFQPTGAAF
TRBV7-2	TRBJ1-5	ASSSGGATNQPQH
TRBV9	TRBJ2-5	ASSYKPGQGAETQY
TRBV6-5	TRBJ2-1	ASHGLRSWYNEQF
TRBV19	TRBJ2-3	ASRLASASADTQY
TRBV10-3	TRBJ2-3	AISASLLAGIREQY